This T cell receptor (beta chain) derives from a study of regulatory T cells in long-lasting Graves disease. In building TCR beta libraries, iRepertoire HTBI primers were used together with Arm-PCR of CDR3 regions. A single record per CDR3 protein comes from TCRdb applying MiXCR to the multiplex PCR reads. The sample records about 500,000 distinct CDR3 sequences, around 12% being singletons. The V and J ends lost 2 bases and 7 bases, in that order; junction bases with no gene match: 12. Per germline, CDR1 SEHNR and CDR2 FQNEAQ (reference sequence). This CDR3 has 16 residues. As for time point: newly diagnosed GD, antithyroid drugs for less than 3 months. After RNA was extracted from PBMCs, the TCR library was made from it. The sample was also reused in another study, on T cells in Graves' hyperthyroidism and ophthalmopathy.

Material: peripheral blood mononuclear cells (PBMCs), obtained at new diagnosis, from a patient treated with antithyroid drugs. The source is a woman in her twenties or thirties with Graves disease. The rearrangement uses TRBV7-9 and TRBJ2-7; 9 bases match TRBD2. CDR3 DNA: TGTGCCAGCAGCTTAAGCCTAGCGGGATCCTACAATGAGCAGTACTTC. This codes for CASSLSLAGSYNEQYF.